The clone carrying this T cell receptor beta chain was picked up one time. The target antigen is unknown. The table came from immunoSEQ multiplex PCR; TCRdb's copy has only in-frame clones and leaves some out. The table lists roughly 79,000 clones, approximately 81% of them singletons. This specimen comes from a study of OX40 agonist ivuxolimab in advanced cancers. Study in general: Patients enrolled in dose escalation were diagnosed with hepatocellular carcinoma, melanoma, renal cell or head and neck cancer. Findings and caveats of the study: Clonal expansion by week 6 occurred in CD4+ and CD8+ blood T cells (at 0.1 to 3.0 mg/kg). The mean number of expanded clones was higher in CD8+ T cells than in CD4+.

Sequencing used CD4+ or CD8+ T cells sorted from blood, obtained in a trial of the OX40 agonist ivuxolimab. The clonotype originates from an adult with an advanced solid tumor such as melanoma, head and neck, liver or kidney cancer.

The CDR3 DNA is TGCGCCAGCAGCGCAGTAGCGGGAGGGCGCACAGATACGCAGTATTTT. Amino acid sequence: CASSAVAGGRTDTQYF. This sequence joins TRBV5-1 and TRBJ2-3, with TRBD2 matching 11 bases. CDR3 size: 16 residues. Germline lookup yields CDR1 SGHRS and CDR2 YFSETQ. V dropped 4 bases and J dropped 1; count of bases not matched to a gene: 5.